This TCR beta chain was sequenced in a study of OX40 agonist ivuxolimab in advanced cancers. Clones were read by immunoSEQ multiplex PCR, and TCRdb kept only the in-frame ones, dropping some. This sample yields some 95,000 clones, of which approximately 86% are seen a single time; 0.75% to 0.95% belongs to the top ten. The CDR3 is 13 residues long. Deletions cut 2 bases from V and 3 bases from J, with 10 bases between. The germline V gene has CDR1 GTSNPN and CDR2 SVGIG (reference sequence). The sequences come from CD4+ or CD8+ T cells sorted from blood, collected in a trial of the OX40 agonist ivuxolimab. This chain uses TRBV30 with TRBJ1-1, with D possibly being TRBD1 (6 bases). The clonotype originates from an adult with an advanced solid tumor such as melanoma, head and neck, liver or kidney cancer. CDR3 coding DNA: TGTGCCTGGAGTCTCGACAGGTACACTGAAGCTTTCTTT. Residues: CAWSLDRYTEAFF.